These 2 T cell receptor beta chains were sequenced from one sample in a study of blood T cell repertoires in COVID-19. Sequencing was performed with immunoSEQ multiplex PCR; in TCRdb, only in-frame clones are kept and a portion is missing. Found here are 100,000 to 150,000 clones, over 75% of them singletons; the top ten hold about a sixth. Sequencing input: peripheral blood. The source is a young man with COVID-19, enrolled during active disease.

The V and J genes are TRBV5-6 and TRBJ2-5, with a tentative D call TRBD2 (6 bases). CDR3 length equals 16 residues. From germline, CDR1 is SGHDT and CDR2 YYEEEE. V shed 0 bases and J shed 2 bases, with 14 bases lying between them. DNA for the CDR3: TGTGCCAGCAGCTTGGGGTCCGGGAGCAGGCAAGAGACCCAGTACTTC. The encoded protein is CASSLGSGSRQETQYF.

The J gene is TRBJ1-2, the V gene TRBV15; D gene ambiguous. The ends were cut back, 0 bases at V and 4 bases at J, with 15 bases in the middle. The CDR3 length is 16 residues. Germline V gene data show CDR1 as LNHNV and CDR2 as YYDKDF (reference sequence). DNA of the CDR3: TGTGCCACCAGCAGAGATATTGGTCTGTCTACCTATGGCTACACCTTC. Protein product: CATSRDIGLSTYGYTF.